Each of the 11 T cell receptor beta chains below was sequenced from the same sample in a study of cytomegalovirus exposure and HLA in healthy donors. Both 60 Vbeta primers and 13 Jbeta primers went into the PCR. Sequencing was performed with immunoSEQ multiplex PCR; in TCRdb, only in-frame clones are kept and a portion is missing. The sample lists a few hundred thousand clones; roughly 91% were seen once. The sequenced sample consisted of PBMCs. The receptors originated from a woman aged 18 to 35 in good health and CMV-seronegative.

CDR3 coding DNA: TGTGCCAGCAGCACCTGGGGGGGTGGTGGCTACACCTTC. Protein: CASSTWGGGGYTF. V and J are TRBV13 and TRBJ1-2, with D possibly TRBD1 on 5 matching bases. There are 13 residues in the CDR3. In germline, CDR1 is PRHDT, CDR2 FYEKMQ (reference sequence). Deletions cut 5 bases from V and 7 bases from J, with 14 bases between.

This rearrangement joins TRBV4-3 to TRBJ2-7; TRBD1 matches 11 bases. The CDR3 loop spans 16 amino acids. J lost 6 bases, V lost 0 bases, and 7 bases had no gene match. CDR1 and CDR2 (germline): LGHNA, YSLEER. CDR3 loop: CASSQDRTGGLSEQYF. DNA for the CDR3: TGCGCCAGCAGCCAAGACCGGACAGGGGGCTTAAGCGAGCAGTACTTC.

The J gene is TRBJ1-1, the V gene TRBV19, with D unresolved. V lost 3 bases and J 0 bases, leaving 8 bases between the germline ends. Germline V CDR1 and CDR2: LNHDA, SQIVND (reference sequence). CDR3 length: 14 amino acids. For the CDR3, the DNA is TGTGCCAGTAGTATGGACTCCCTGAACACTGAAGCTTTCTTT. This codes for CASSMDSLNTEAFF.

The chain has TRBV7-2 and TRBJ1-4, with TRBD1 matching over 8 bases. The junction had 5 bases not matched to a gene; V was cut back by 1 base and J by 7 bases. Germline loops: CDR1 SGHTA, CDR2 FQGNSA. The CDR3 totals 15 residues. CDR3 sequence: CASSLVRGPSEKLFF. In DNA, the CDR3 is TGTGCCAGCAGCTTAGTCAGGGGGCCCAGTGAAAAACTGTTTTTT.

The chain couples TRBV7-2 to TRBJ2-5, with a possible D match to TRBD1 (7 bases). The CDR3 is made up of 19 amino acids. Trimming took 6 bases from V and 0 from J, leaving 26 bases between them. The germline V gene has CDR1 SGHTA and CDR2 FQGNSA. In DNA, the CDR3 is TGTGCCAGCAGACCGCGGGACAGTAACAAATCCTTATACCAAGAGACCCAGTACTTC. The encoded protein is CASRPRDSNKSLYQETQYF.

This clone appeared once. V and J are TRBV10-1 and TRBJ2-5; possible D gene TRBD2, 6 bases. Trimming shortened V by 3 bases and J by 2 bases, and 10 bases separated the two germline ends. Germline CDR1 WNHNN, CDR2 SYGVQD (reference sequence). CDR3 length: 14 amino acids. The CDR3 is CASSDNRGQETQYF. The CDR3 region has the DNA TGCGCCAGCAGTGATAACCGGGGGCAAGAGACCCAGTACTTC.

The rearrangement joins TRBV5-1 to TRBJ2-1; TRBD1 agrees at 9 bases. Germline lookup yields CDR1 SGHRS and CDR2 YFSETQ. J lost 7 bases, V lost 5 bases, and 7 bases had no gene match. There are 14 residues in the CDR3. The CDR3 reads CASSRTGARNEQFF. The CDR3 DNA sequence: TGCGCCAGCAGTAGGACAGGGGCCCGAAATGAGCAGTTCTTC.

The V call is TRBV5-1, the J call TRBJ1-3; 7 nucleotides align to TRBD1. Germline V lookup: CDR1 SGHRS, CDR2 YFSETQ. Losses at the gene ends were 0 bases for V and 0 bases for J; bases not matched to a gene: 6. The CDR3 has 17 residues. As DNA, the CDR3 is TGCGCCAGCAGCTTGGCCCGGACAGGCCCCTCTGGAAACACCATATATTTT. It is translated as CASSLARTGPSGNTIYF.

The V call is TRBV5-1, the J call TRBJ2-5; 12 nucleotides agree with TRBD2. Trimming removed 0 bases from V and 5 bases from J; junction bases left unmatched: 8. The CDR3 is 17 residues long. Germline CDR1 reads SGHRS; CDR2 reads YFSETQ. The CDR3 here is CASSLALLAGGGETQYF. CDR3 DNA sequence: TGCGCCAGCAGCTTGGCCCTACTAGCGGGAGGTGGCGAGACCCAGTACTTC.

A note on this clone: Other nucleotide sequences in the sample specify the same CDR3. The J gene is TRBJ2-3, the V gene TRBV7-9; D gene uncertain. The CDR3 length is 11 residues. In germline, CDR1 is SEHNR, CDR2 FQNEAQ (reference sequence). V gave up 6 bases and J gave up 3 bases, with 4 bases separating them. CDR3: CASRYTDTQYF. CDR3 nucleotides: TGTGCCAGCAGGTATACAGATACGCAGTATTTT.

DNA for the CDR3: TGTGCCAGCAGGGAACAGGACTCCTACAATGAGCAGTTCTTC. It specifies CASREQDSYNEQFF. The V call is TRBV6-4, the J call TRBJ2-1; perhaps TRBD1 as D (5 bases). The CDR3 is 14 residues long. CDR1 MRHNA and CDR2 SNTAGT come from the germline V gene. V shed 6 bases and J shed 0 bases, with 9 bases lying between them.